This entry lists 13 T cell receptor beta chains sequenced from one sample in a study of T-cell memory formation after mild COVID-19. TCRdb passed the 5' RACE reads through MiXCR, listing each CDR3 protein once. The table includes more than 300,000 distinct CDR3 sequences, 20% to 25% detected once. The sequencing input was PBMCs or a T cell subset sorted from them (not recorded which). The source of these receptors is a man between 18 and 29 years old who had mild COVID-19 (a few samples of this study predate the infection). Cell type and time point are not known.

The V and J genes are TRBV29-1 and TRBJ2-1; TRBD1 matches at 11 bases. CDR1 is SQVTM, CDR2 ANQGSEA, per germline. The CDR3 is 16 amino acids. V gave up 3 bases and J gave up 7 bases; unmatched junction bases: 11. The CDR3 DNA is TGCAGCGTTGATAATCCAGGCGGGACAGGGGGAAATGAGCAGTTCTTC. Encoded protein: CSVDNPGGTGGNEQFF.

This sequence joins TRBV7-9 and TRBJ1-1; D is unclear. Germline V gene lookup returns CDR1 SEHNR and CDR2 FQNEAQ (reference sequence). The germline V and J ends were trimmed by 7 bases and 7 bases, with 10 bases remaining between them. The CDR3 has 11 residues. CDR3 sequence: CASTLTGEAFF. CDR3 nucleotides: TGTGCCAGCACCCTTACGGGTGAAGCTTTCTTT. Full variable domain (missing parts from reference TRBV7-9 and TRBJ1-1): DTGVSQNPRHKITKRGQNVTFRCDPISEHNRLYWYRQTLGQGPEFLTYFQNEAQLEKSRLLSDRFSAERPKGSFSTLEIQRTEQGDSAMYLCASTLTGEAFFGQGTRLTVV.

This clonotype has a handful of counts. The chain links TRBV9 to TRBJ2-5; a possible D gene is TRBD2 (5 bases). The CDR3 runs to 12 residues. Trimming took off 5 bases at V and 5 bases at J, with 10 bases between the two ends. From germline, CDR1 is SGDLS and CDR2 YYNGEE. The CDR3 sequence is CASRGDGETQYF. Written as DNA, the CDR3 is TGTGCCAGCAGGGGAGACGGGGAGACCCAGTACTTC.

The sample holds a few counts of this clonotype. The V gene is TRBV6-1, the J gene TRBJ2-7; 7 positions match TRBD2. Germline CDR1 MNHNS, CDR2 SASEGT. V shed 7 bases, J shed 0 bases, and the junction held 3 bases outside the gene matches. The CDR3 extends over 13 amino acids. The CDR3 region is CASKASGSYEQYV. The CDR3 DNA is TGTGCCAGCAAAGCTAGCGGCTCCTACGAGCAGTACGTC.

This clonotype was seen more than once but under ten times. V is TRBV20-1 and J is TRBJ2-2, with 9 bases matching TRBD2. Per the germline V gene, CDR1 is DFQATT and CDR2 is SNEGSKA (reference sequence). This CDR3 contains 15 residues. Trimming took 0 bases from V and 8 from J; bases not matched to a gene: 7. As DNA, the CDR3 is TGCAGTGCTAGAGATCGGCGGGGGGGTCCTGGGGAGCTGTTTTTT. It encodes CSARDRRGGPGELFF.

This CDR3 is CASAGNTGELFF. The DNA for the CDR3 is TGTGCCAGCGCAGGGAACACCGGGGAGCTGTTTTTT. The rearrangement uses TRBV6-5 and TRBJ2-2; D remains ambiguous. The CDR3 totals 12 residues. Germline V gene lookup returns CDR1 MNHEY and CDR2 SVGAGI. With 8 bases removed from V and 1 base from J, the gap between germline ends came to 5 bases.

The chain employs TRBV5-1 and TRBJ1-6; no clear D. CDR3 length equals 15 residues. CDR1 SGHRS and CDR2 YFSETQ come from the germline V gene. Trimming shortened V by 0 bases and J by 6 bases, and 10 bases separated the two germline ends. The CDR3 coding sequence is TGCGCCAGCAGCTTGGCCGAGACCCTTAATTCACCCCTCCACTTT. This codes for CASSLAETLNSPLHF.

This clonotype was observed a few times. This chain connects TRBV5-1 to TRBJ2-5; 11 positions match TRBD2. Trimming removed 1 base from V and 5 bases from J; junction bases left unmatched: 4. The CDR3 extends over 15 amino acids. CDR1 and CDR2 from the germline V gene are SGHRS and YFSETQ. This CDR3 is CASSLISGGAETQYF. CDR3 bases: TGCGCCAGCAGCTTGATTAGCGGGGGGGCCGAGACCCAGTACTTC.

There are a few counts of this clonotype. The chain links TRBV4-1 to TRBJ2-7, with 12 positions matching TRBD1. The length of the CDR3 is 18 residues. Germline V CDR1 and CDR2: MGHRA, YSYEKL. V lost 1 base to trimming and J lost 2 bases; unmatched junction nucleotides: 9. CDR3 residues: CASSQGPPGTGGAYEQYV. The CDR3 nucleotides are TGCGCCAGCAGCCAAGGTCCTCCCGGGACAGGGGGCGCCTACGAGCAGTACGTC.

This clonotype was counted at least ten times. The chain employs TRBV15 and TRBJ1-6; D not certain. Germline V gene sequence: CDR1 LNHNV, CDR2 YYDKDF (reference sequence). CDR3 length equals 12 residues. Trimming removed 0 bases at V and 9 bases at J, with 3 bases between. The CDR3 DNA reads TGTGCCACCAGCAGAGATCTTTCACCCCTCCACTTT. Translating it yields CATSRDLSPLHF.

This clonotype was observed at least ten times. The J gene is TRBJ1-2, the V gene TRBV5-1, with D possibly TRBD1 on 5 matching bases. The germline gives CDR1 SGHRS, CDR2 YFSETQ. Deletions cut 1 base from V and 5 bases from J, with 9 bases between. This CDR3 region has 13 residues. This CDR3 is CASSLKTGYGYTF. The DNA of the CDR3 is TGCGCCAGCAGCTTGAAAACAGGATATGGCTACACCTTC.

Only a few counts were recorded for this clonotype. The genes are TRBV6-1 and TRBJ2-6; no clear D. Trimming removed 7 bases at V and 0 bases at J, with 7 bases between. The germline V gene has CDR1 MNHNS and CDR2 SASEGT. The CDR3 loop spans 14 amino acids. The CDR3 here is CASIESSGANVLTF. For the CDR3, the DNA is TGTGCCAGCATAGAGAGCTCTGGGGCCAACGTCCTGACTTTC.

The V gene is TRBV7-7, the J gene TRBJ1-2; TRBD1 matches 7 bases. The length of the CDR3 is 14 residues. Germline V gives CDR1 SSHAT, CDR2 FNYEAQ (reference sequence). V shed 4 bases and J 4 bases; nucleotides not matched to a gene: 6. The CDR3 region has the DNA TGTGCCAGCAGCTCAGCAGGACAGGTCTATGGCTACACCTTC. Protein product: CASSSAGQVYGYTF.